These T cell receptor beta chains were read from a single sample in a study of blood T cell repertoires in COVID-19. Produced via immunoSEQ multiplex PCR; TCRdb's table is partial and in-frame only. This sample has approximately 280,000 clones; around nine tenths occur once, and the top ten carry approximately 2.5%. The sequenced material came from PBMCs or T cells enriched from blood (not recorded which). The origin of the receptors is a woman between 18 and 29 years old who had recovered from COVID-19. Each CDR3 is given with its conserved first and last residue.

v_gene,j_gene,CDR3aa
TRBV7-6,TRBJ2-7,CASSLEPAVGGGRYEQYF
TRBV18,TRBJ2-1,CASSPAGGGNEQFF
TRBV7-9,TRBJ2-3,CASSLASVVTDTQYF
TRBV11-3,TRBJ2-3,CASSSSGRPDTQYF
TRBV4-1,TRBJ2-1,CASSPSTGQGEDEQFF
TRBV13,TRBJ2-3,CASSFREDRFTDTQYF
TRBV2,TRBJ2-2,CASVPQETGELFF
TRBV5-4,TRBJ1-1,CASSIMNTEAFF
TRBV6-2/TRBV6-3,TRBJ2-5,CASSRTSGGPDRETQYF
TRBV5-1,TRBJ2-1,CASSLGLSVTSAYNEQFF
TRBV28,TRBJ1-2,CASTNNYGYTF
TRBV11-1,TRBJ2-4,CASSLQGAKNIQYF
TRBV27,TRBJ2-7,CASSFRRTDEYEQYF
TRBV10-3,TRBJ2-5,CAISDGRGGPETQYF
TRBV19,TRBJ2-7,CASSLDRGVNEQYF
TRBV27,TRBJ2-7,CASSSGTGGLNEQYF
TRBV3-1/TRBV3-2,TRBJ2-4,CASSLRLALAKNIQYF
TRBV30,TRBJ2-1,CAWSLDNSYNEQFF
TRBV27,TRBJ2-1,CASSPLTDGEQFF
TRBV5-4,TRBJ2-7,CASSGGLAGSYEQYF
TRBV30,TRBJ2-3,CAWSVEMGASTDTQYF
TRBV5-5,TRBJ1-1,CASSYWDRIEAFF
TRBV4-1,TRBJ2-2,CASSLGGAGVSIGELFF
TRBV29-1,TRBJ2-1,CSVSLRDSRYNEQFF
TRBV11-3,TRBJ2-1,CASSPGLANEQFF
TRBV20-1,TRBJ2-2,CSASSASGRTGELFF
TRBV25-1,TRBJ2-6,CASSSDANVLTF
TRBV7-3,TRBJ1-6,CASSLIGGSYSPLHF
TRBV6-1,TRBJ2-7,CASSEGPSSYEQYF
TRBV7-2,TRBJ2-5,CASGRQETQYF
TRBV7-3,TRBJ2-7,CASSLDGTGSYEQYF
TRBV5-1,TRBJ1-4,CASSFDPDRESEKLFF
TRBV27,TRBJ1-1,CASSHFTEAFF
TRBV7-9,TRBJ1-1,CASSLWGGGTEAFF
TRBV7-2,TRBJ2-7,CASSSRGGASPYEQYF
TRBV28,TRBJ1-2,CASTPLRGRNYGYTF
TRBV7-9,TRBJ2-1,CASSLGWASGGNEQFF
TRBV27,TRBJ2-1,CASSLLGGSYNEQFF
TRBV10-3,TRBJ2-2,CATTGTSEDTGELFF
TRBV9,TRBJ1-3,CASSAGLTQGNTIYF
TRBV27,TRBJ1-1,CASSLYRDTEAFF
TRBV5-1,TRBJ2-3,CASRRTSGRADTQYF
TRBV9,TRBJ2-2,CASSVASGSGELFF
TRBV10-1,TRBJ2-3,CASSEHRTGSTDTQYF
TRBV4-1,TRBJ2-1,CASSQPLEGIPEQFF
TRBV10-2,TRBJ1-4,CASSEPGNGKLFF
TRBV28,TRBJ2-1,CASSLTGSSYNEQFF
TRBV7-2,TRBJ2-7,CASSPLSGNPYEQYF
TRBV6-5,TRBJ1-1,CASSYHGQGAATEAFF